The 9 T cell receptor beta chains in this list originate from one sample, sequenced in a study of graft-versus-host responses after intestinal transplantation (dated by TCRdb to 2020 to 2023). For these receptors, no antigen is known. The time point tag for this specimen amounts to: cells obtained before transplantation from donor or recipient. The library was generated by the immunoSEQ multiplex PCR assay. The table comes from immuneACCESS by way of TCRdb, which keeps in-frame sequences with V and J called. Part of the clones is missing from these tables; in studies checked, under half for an unresolved V gene and the rest for unknown reasons. The sample contains some 86,000 clones, around 90% of them found a single time. Around 0.3% of the sample lies in the top ten. The input for sequencing was unstimulated CD4+ T cells sorted from spleen or lymph node cells, taken before transplant. These receptors were collected from a human donor who was the organ donor for an intestinal transplant.

CDR3 sequence: CALGRGLAGDEQFF. The CDR3 bases are TGTGCCCTAGGTCGGGGGCTAGCGGGAGATGAGCAGTTCTTC. The V call is TRBV6-5, the J call TRBJ2-1, with TRBD2 matching 10 bases. Germline CDR1 reads MNHEY; CDR2 reads SVGAGI. J was trimmed by 8 bases and V by 11 bases; bases with no gene match: 12. The CDR3 is 14 residues long.

The V call is TRBV14, the J call TRBJ1-2; 11 nucleotides match TRBD1. Germline assignment: CDR1 SGHDN and CDR2 FVKESK. The CDR3 sequence is 15 residues long. Trimming at V came to 4 bases and at J to 4 bases, leaving 5 bases not matched to a gene. The DNA for the CDR3 is TGTGCCAGCAGCCGTCCGGGACAGGGGGGCTATGGCTACACCTTC. Amino acid sequence: CASSRPGQGGYGYTF.

The chain combines TRBV7-9 with TRBJ2-7; possible D gene TRBD1, 5 bases. V lost 5 bases, J lost 0 bases, and 14 bases lay in between. The CDR3 has 15 amino acids. Germline CDR1 reads SEHNR; CDR2 reads FQNEAQ (reference sequence). The CDR3 is CASSPDTQSSYEQYF. In DNA, the CDR3 is TGTGCCAGCAGCCCGGACACCCAAAGCTCCTACGAGCAGTACTTC.

This chain joins TRBV15 and TRBJ2-1; TRBD2 aligns across 8 bases. Per germline, CDR1 LNHNV and CDR2 YYDKDF (reference sequence). Trimming at V came to 2 bases and at J to 6 bases, leaving 6 bases not matched to a gene. This CDR3 has 15 amino acids. The CDR3 sequence is CATSRLRGAINEQFF. Written as DNA, the CDR3 is TGTGCCACCAGCAGACTGCGGGGGGCCATCAATGAGCAGTTCTTC.

This sequence joins TRBV28 and TRBJ2-3, with no clear D. This CDR3 comprises 13 residues. The V and J ends lost 2 bases and 5 bases respectively, with 8 bases between them. Germline-derived CDR1 and CDR2 are MDHEN and SYDVKM. CDR3 nucleotides: TGTGCCAGCAGTTTACCCCCGGGAGATACGCAGTATTTT. It yields the protein CASSLPPGDTQYF.

This clone was counted once. The genes are TRBV28 and TRBJ1-2, with D perhaps matching TRBD1 (5 bases). V dropped 2 bases and J dropped 6 bases, with 10 bases sitting between them. This CDR3 has 13 residues. CDR1 is MDHEN and CDR2 is SYDVKM in the germline V gene. The CDR3 DNA is TGTGCCAGCAGTTTAAGCAGGGTTCATGGCTACACCTTC. Protein: CASSLSRVHGYTF.

The V call is TRBV2, the J call TRBJ2-5, with 11 bases that match TRBD2. The length of the CDR3 is 16 residues. Germline V gene lookup returns CDR1 SNHLY and CDR2 FYNNEI. After removal of 2 bases from V and 1 base from J, the junction contained 3 bases not matched to a gene. The CDR3 coding sequence is TGTGCCAGCAGTGAATCCCTAGCGGGGGGCCAAGAGACCCAGTACTTC. This sequence encodes CASSESLAGGQETQYF.

The rearrangement uses TRBV18 and TRBJ1-2; D is undetermined. The germline CDR1 and CDR2 sequences are KGHSH and LQKENI. This CDR3 has 13 amino acids. Deletions cut 3 bases from V and 10 bases from J, with 15 bases between. CDR3: CASSPDGSRDYTF. CDR3 DNA: TGTGCCAGCTCACCTGACGGCTCGAGGGACTACACCTTC.

The CDR3 sequence is CASSPQSPRDEQYF. The DNA for the CDR3 is TGTGCCAGCTCACCTCAGTCCCCTAGAGACGAGCAGTACTTC. The V call is TRBV18, the J call TRBJ2-7; D remains ambiguous. Germline V CDR1 and CDR2: KGHSH, LQKENI. This CDR3 spans 14 amino acids. Trimming stripped 3 bases from V and 5 bases from J, with 14 bases between.